Listed below are T cell receptor beta chains from one sample, sequenced in a study of blood T cell repertoires in COVID-19. TCRdb's table, derived via immunoSEQ multiplex PCR, lists solely in-frame clones and lacks some. The sample lists roughly 76,000 clones, around 90% occurring once. Sequenced input: peripheral blood. Receptor source: a woman aged 60-75 years with active COVID-19. CDR3s include the opening cysteine and the closing phenylalanine or tryptophan. Fields, in order: V gene, D gene, J gene, CDR3 protein. D genes are given only for firm matches.

V: TRBV7-9; D: -; J: TRBJ2-3; CDR3: CASSGRSDRYGQYF
V: TRBV6-5; D: TRBD2; J: TRBJ2-2; CDR3: CASLAGVNPAGELFF
V: TRBV15; D: -; J: TRBJ2-6; CDR3: CATSRERTVYSGANVLTF
V: TRBV12-3/TRBV12-4; D: -; J: TRBJ2-1; CDR3: CASTKGQNNEQFF
V: TRBV5-4; D: -; J: TRBJ1-2; CDR3: CASTRRTARVDGYTF
V: TRBV4-1; D: TRBD1; J: TRBJ1-4; CDR3: CASSQQLGQRSNEKLFF
V: TRBV18; D: TRBD2; J: TRBJ2-5; CDR3: CASSLTSIETQYF
V: TRBV7-9; D: TRBD1; J: TRBJ2-7; CDR3: CASSRTGVSYEQYF
V: TRBV19; D: TRBD2; J: TRBJ2-5; CDR3: CASGGAFGQPVNTQYF
V: TRBV30; D: -; J: TRBJ1-6; CDR3: CAWSSSPVSPLHF
V: TRBV12-3/TRBV12-4; D: TRBD1; J: TRBJ1-2; CDR3: CASSSETGHGYTF
V: TRBV7-6; D: TRBD2; J: TRBJ2-1; CDR3: CASSLVASGRANEQFF
V: TRBV28; D: TRBD2; J: TRBJ2-1; CDR3: CASSSLAGRSYNEQFF
V: TRBV19; D: -; J: TRBJ2-1; CDR3: CASSRGETINEQFF
V: TRBV6-5; D: TRBD2; J: TRBJ2-1; CDR3: CASSLREDNEQFF
V: TRBV7-2; D: -; J: TRBJ1-1; CDR3: CASSVLTGNTEAFF
V: TRBV19; D: TRBD2; J: TRBJ2-1; CDR3: CASSVTTSGRNNEQFF
V: TRBV9; D: TRBD2; J: TRBJ2-3; CDR3: CASSGLAATDTQYF
V: TRBV24-1; D: -; J: TRBJ2-5; CDR3: CATSRSGLGDKETQYF